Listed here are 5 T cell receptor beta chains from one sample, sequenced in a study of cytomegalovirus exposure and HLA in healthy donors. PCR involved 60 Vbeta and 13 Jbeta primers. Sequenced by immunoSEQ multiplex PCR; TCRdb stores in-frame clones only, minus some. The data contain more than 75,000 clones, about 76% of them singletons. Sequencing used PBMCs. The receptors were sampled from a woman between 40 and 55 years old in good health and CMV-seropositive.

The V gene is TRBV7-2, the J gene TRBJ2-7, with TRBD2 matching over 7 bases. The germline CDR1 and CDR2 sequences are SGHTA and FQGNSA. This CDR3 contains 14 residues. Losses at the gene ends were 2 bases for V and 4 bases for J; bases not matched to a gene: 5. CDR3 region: CASSLRQAGYEQYF. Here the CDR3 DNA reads TGTGCCAGCAGCTTACGCCAAGCGGGGTACGAGCAGTACTTC.

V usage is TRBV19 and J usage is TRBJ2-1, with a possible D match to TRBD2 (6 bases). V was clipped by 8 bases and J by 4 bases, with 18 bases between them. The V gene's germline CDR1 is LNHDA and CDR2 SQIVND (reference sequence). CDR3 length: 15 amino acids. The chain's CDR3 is CASAAGPSVYNEQFF. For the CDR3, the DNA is TGTGCCAGTGCCGCCGGTCCTAGCGTATACAATGAGCAGTTCTTC.

This CDR3 reads CASSLGQSYGYTF. The CDR3 DNA sequence: TGCGCCAGCAGCTTGGGTCAGTCCTATGGCTACACCTTC. The genes are TRBV5-1 and TRBJ1-2; no reliable D call. V was pared by 0 bases and J by 4 bases, with 7 bases between. The CDR3 is made up of 13 amino acids. The germline CDR1 and CDR2 sequences are SGHRS and YFSETQ.

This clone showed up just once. The CDR3 DNA sequence: TGTGCCAGCAGCTTCGAGTCTTCCTCTGGCTACACCTTC. It encodes CASSFESSSGYTF. This chain uses TRBV13 with TRBJ1-2, with D unresolved. Looked up from germline, CDR1 is PRHDT and CDR2 is FYEKMQ (reference sequence). This CDR3 has 13 amino acids. Trimming cost V 3 bases and J 7 bases, with 12 bases left between them.

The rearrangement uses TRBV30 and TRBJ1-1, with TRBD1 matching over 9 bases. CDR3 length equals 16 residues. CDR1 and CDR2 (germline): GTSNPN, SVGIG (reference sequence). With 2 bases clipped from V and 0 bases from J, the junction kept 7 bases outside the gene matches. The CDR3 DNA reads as TGTGCCTGGAGTATGACACGGACAGGGGTGAACACTGAAGCTTTCTTT. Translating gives CAWSMTRTGVNTEAFF.